The rows below give T cell receptor beta chains drawn from one sample of a study of T cells after yellow fever vaccination. Via MiXCR, TCRdb re-called the 5' RACE reads, giving one row per CDR3 protein. The sample lists 170,000 or so distinct CDR3 sequences; approximately 6.2% were seen once. Specimen: CD4+ T cells sorted from PBMCs, collected on the day of the first yellow fever vaccination. All receptors come from a man between 18 and 29 years old who received the YFV17D yellow fever vaccine. CDR3s include the opening cysteine and the closing phenylalanine or tryptophan. D genes are given only for firm matches. Some rows have no size entry. The others give once, few or many, or a class for an expanded clone.

d_gene: .
abundance: many
j_gene: TRBJ2-1
v_gene: TRBV7-8
CDR3nt: TGTGCCAGCAGCATTGGGAGGTACAATGAGCAGTTCTTC
CDR3aa: CASSIGRYNEQFF

d_gene: .
abundance: few
j_gene: TRBJ1-5
v_gene: TRBV9
CDR3nt: TGTGCCAGCAGCGCTGGCGAGTATCAGCCCCAGCATTTT
CDR3aa: CASSAGEYQPQHF

d_gene: .
abundance: many
j_gene: TRBJ1-5
v_gene: TRBV2
CDR3nt: TGTGCCAGCAGCGCCGCTTCCCTATCGCCCCAGCATTTT
CDR3aa: CASSAASLSPQHF

d_gene: .
abundance: many
j_gene: TRBJ2-7
v_gene: TRBV7-2
CDR3nt: TGTGCCAGCAGCCCAGGGTATTACGAGCAGTACTTC
CDR3aa: CASSPGYYEQYF

d_gene: .
abundance: .
j_gene: TRBJ1-2
v_gene: TRBV21-1
CDR3nt: TGTGCCAGCAGCAGGGCCTATGGCTACACCTTC
CDR3aa: CASSRAYGYTF

d_gene: .
abundance: .
j_gene: TRBJ1-5
v_gene: TRBV6-5
CDR3nt: TGTGCCAGCAGTCCTCGACAAGGGGGGAGCAATCAGCCCCAGCATTTT
CDR3aa: CASSPRQGGSNQPQHF

d_gene: TRBD2
abundance: many
j_gene: TRBJ2-5
v_gene: TRBV18
CDR3nt: TGTGCCAGCTCCCCGAGGCGGGGGGCCGAAGAGACCCAGTACTTC
CDR3aa: CASSPRRGAEETQYF

d_gene: .
abundance: few
j_gene: TRBJ2-2
v_gene: TRBV5-1
CDR3nt: TGCGCCAGCAGCTTGTTGCAGACGAACACCGGGGAGCTGTTTTTT
CDR3aa: CASSLLQTNTGELFF

d_gene: .
abundance: many
j_gene: TRBJ2-5
v_gene: TRBV14
CDR3nt: TGTGCCAGCAGCGGCTCCGGGGTGGTGACCCAGTACTTC
CDR3aa: CASSGSGVVTQYF

d_gene: .
abundance: many
j_gene: TRBJ1-5
v_gene: TRBV10-3
CDR3nt: TGTGCCACCAGGGGCGCGGGGGCAAGCAATCAGCCCCAGCATTTT
CDR3aa: CATRGAGASNQPQHF

d_gene: TRBD1
abundance: many
j_gene: TRBJ2-5
v_gene: TRBV11-2
CDR3nt: TGTGCCAGCAGCTTGACAGGGAAAGAGACCCAGTACTTC
CDR3aa: CASSLTGKETQYF

d_gene: TRBD1
abundance: many
j_gene: TRBJ2-4
v_gene: TRBV27
CDR3nt: TGTGCCAGCAGTCTAGGGACAGTACTAGCCAAAAACATTCAGTACTTC
CDR3aa: CASSLGTVLAKNIQYF

d_gene: .
abundance: many
j_gene: TRBJ2-1
v_gene: TRBV12-3/TRBV12-4
CDR3nt: TGTGCCAGCAGTTTAAATGAGCAGTTCTTC
CDR3aa: CASSLNEQFF

d_gene: .
abundance: .
j_gene: TRBJ1-6
v_gene: TRBV7-2
CDR3nt: TGTGCCAGCAGCTCCAGCCTCGGGACAATATATAATTCACCCCTCCACTTT
CDR3aa: CASSSSLGTIYNSPLHF

d_gene: TRBD1
abundance: many
j_gene: TRBJ1-2
v_gene: TRBV27
CDR3nt: TGTGCCAGCAGTTGGGGACAGGGAGAGTTATATGGCTACACCTTC
CDR3aa: CASSWGQGELYGYTF

d_gene: TRBD1
abundance: many
j_gene: TRBJ2-5
v_gene: TRBV6-5
CDR3nt: TGTGCCAGCAGTTACTTACAGGGGGCTTGGGAGACCCAGTACTTC
CDR3aa: CASSYLQGAWETQYF

d_gene: .
abundance: .
j_gene: TRBJ2-1
v_gene: TRBV12-3/TRBV12-4
CDR3nt: TGTGCCACCGGCCAGGGCTACAATGAGCAGTTCTTC
CDR3aa: CATGQGYNEQFF

d_gene: .
abundance: many
j_gene: TRBJ1-4
v_gene: TRBV2
CDR3nt: TGTGCCAGCAGCGAGCAGGGGCCGGGTGAAAAACTGTTTTTT
CDR3aa: CASSEQGPGEKLFF

d_gene: .
abundance: .
j_gene: TRBJ1-2
v_gene: TRBV5-1
CDR3nt: TGCGCCAGCAGCGGATCCCCGGGGGGAAGTGACTACACCTTC
CDR3aa: CASSGSPGGSDYTF

d_gene: .
abundance: few
j_gene: TRBJ1-1
v_gene: TRBV2
CDR3nt: TGTGCCAGCAGTTCCGGGACCCAGAACACTGAAGCTTTCTTT
CDR3aa: CASSSGTQNTEAFF

d_gene: .
abundance: many
j_gene: TRBJ2-4
v_gene: TRBV20-1
CDR3nt: TGCAGTGCTAGAGATGGTCAGGGCGGAAACATTCAGTACTTC
CDR3aa: CSARDGQGGNIQYF

d_gene: .
abundance: few
j_gene: TRBJ1-5
v_gene: TRBV6-2/TRBV6-3
CDR3nt: TGTGCCAGCAGTCCGTTACAGGCGTATAGCAATCAGCCCCAGCATTTT
CDR3aa: CASSPLQAYSNQPQHF

d_gene: .
abundance: few
j_gene: TRBJ1-1
v_gene: TRBV6-5
CDR3nt: TGTGCCAGCATAGGATTCGGGAACACTGAAGCTTTCTTT
CDR3aa: CASIGFGNTEAFF

d_gene: TRBD1
abundance: few
j_gene: TRBJ2-1
v_gene: TRBV2
CDR3nt: TGTGCCAGCAAACGGGACAGTTACAATGAGCAGTTCTTC
CDR3aa: CASKRDSYNEQFF

d_gene: .
abundance: many
j_gene: TRBJ2-1
v_gene: TRBV11-2
CDR3nt: TGTGCCAGCAGCTTAGCGGGGGCCAGTCCCCAAAATGAGCAGTTCTTC
CDR3aa: CASSLAGASPQNEQFF

d_gene: .
abundance: many
j_gene: TRBJ1-2
v_gene: TRBV5-6
CDR3nt: TGTGCCAGCAGCTTGGCGAGGACGGCGCCCTATGGCTACACCTTC
CDR3aa: CASSLARTAPYGYTF

d_gene: TRBD1
abundance: few
j_gene: TRBJ2-5
v_gene: TRBV10-3
CDR3nt: TGTGCCATCAGTGTGACAGGGGAACAAGAGACCCAGTACTTC
CDR3aa: CAISVTGEQETQYF

d_gene: .
abundance: .
j_gene: TRBJ2-1
v_gene: TRBV7-2
CDR3nt: TGTGCCAGCAGGCTCGCCAGTGGGTCCAGTGAGCAGTTCTTC
CDR3aa: CASRLASGSSEQFF

d_gene: .
abundance: few
j_gene: TRBJ2-1
v_gene: TRBV20-1
CDR3nt: TGCAGTGCCTCCCGTCGGGGATATGAGCAGTTCTTC
CDR3aa: CSASRRGYEQFF

d_gene: .
abundance: .
j_gene: TRBJ1-4
v_gene: TRBV20-1
CDR3nt: TGCAGTGCCCCGCTGGGGGGGGGTGCGAGGGAAAAACTGTTTTTT
CDR3aa: CSAPLGGGAREKLFF

d_gene: .
abundance: few
j_gene: TRBJ1-2
v_gene: TRBV9
CDR3nt: TGTGCCAGCAGCGTAGCTCCGTTGGGAGCTAACTATGGCTACACCTTC
CDR3aa: CASSVAPLGANYGYTF

d_gene: TRBD2
abundance: many
j_gene: TRBJ2-5
v_gene: TRBV2
CDR3nt: TGTGCCAGCAGTGAAGAAAGCGGGGGAGGCACAGAGACCCAGTACTTC
CDR3aa: CASSEESGGGTETQYF

d_gene: TRBD1
abundance: many
j_gene: TRBJ2-5
v_gene: TRBV19
CDR3nt: TGTGCCAGTAGACGGGACAGCCAAGAGACCCAGTACTTC
CDR3aa: CASRRDSQETQYF

d_gene: .
abundance: few
j_gene: TRBJ1-1
v_gene: TRBV29-1
CDR3nt: TGCAGCGCGAGCAGGTCCATGAACACTGAAGCTTTCTTT
CDR3aa: CSASRSMNTEAFF

d_gene: TRBD1
abundance: few
j_gene: TRBJ2-1
v_gene: TRBV12-3/TRBV12-4
CDR3nt: TGTGCCAGCAGTTTTATCGGACAGGGCAGCTCCTACAATGAGCAGTTCTTC
CDR3aa: CASSFIGQGSSYNEQFF

d_gene: .
abundance: many
j_gene: TRBJ2-1
v_gene: TRBV5-1
CDR3nt: TGCGCCAGCAGCCCGCCGGCCTACAATGAGCAGTTCTTC
CDR3aa: CASSPPAYNEQFF

d_gene: .
abundance: few
j_gene: TRBJ2-5
v_gene: TRBV5-1
CDR3nt: TGCGCCAGCAGGAATAGCGGCAACGCGGAGGAGACCCAGTACTTC
CDR3aa: CASRNSGNAEETQYF

d_gene: .
abundance: few
j_gene: TRBJ2-6
v_gene: TRBV19
CDR3nt: TGTGCCAGTAGTATTCCCATGACACTTCTCCTAAGCTCTGGGGCCAACGTCCTGACTTTC
CDR3aa: CASSIPMTLLLSSGANVLTF

d_gene: .
abundance: .
j_gene: TRBJ2-2
v_gene: TRBV23-1
CDR3nt: TGCGCCAGCAGTCATTCAGTGAACACCGGGGAGCTGTTTTTT
CDR3aa: CASSHSVNTGELFF

d_gene: TRBD1
abundance: many
j_gene: TRBJ2-1
v_gene: TRBV7-9
CDR3nt: TGTGCCAGCAGCTTAACAGGACAGGGTCTGGATGAGCAGTTCTTC
CDR3aa: CASSLTGQGLDEQFF

d_gene: .
abundance: many
j_gene: TRBJ2-2
v_gene: TRBV7-9
CDR3nt: TGTGCCAGCAGCTCCGCTTGGGTGGAGGCCGGGGAGCTGTTTTTT
CDR3aa: CASSSAWVEAGELFF

d_gene: TRBD1
abundance: many
j_gene: TRBJ2-7
v_gene: TRBV12-3/TRBV12-4
CDR3nt: TGTGCCAGCAGTTCAGAGGACAGGGTCCGGTACTTC
CDR3aa: CASSSEDRVRYF

d_gene: .
abundance: many
j_gene: TRBJ1-1
v_gene: TRBV9
CDR3nt: TGTGCCAGCAGCGAGGCCCCTATGGGGGTTCGGGCTTTCTTT
CDR3aa: CASSEAPMGVRAFF

d_gene: TRBD2
abundance: many
j_gene: TRBJ2-3
v_gene: TRBV18
CDR3nt: TGTGCCAGCTCACCCCCGGGACTAGCGAACACAGATACGCAGTATTTT
CDR3aa: CASSPPGLANTDTQYF

d_gene: .
abundance: .
j_gene: TRBJ1-1
v_gene: TRBV5-4
CDR3nt: TGTGCCAGCAGCATGGACGGGGAGGCTTTCTTT
CDR3aa: CASSMDGEAFF

d_gene: .
abundance: many
j_gene: TRBJ2-5
v_gene: TRBV11-1
CDR3nt: TGTGCCAGCAGCTTAGGATACCAAGAGACCCAGTACTTC
CDR3aa: CASSLGYQETQYF

d_gene: TRBD2
abundance: many
j_gene: TRBJ2-3
v_gene: TRBV30
CDR3nt: TGTGCCTGGAGTGTGTGGGCGGGGGGGAGCACAGATACGCAGTATTTT
CDR3aa: CAWSVWAGGSTDTQYF

d_gene: .
abundance: .
j_gene: TRBJ2-1
v_gene: TRBV4-2
CDR3nt: TGTGCCAGCAGCCAAGATCCTAGGACTCGCTACAATGAGCAGTTCTTC
CDR3aa: CASSQDPRTRYNEQFF

d_gene: .
abundance: many
j_gene: TRBJ1-5
v_gene: TRBV4-3
CDR3nt: TGCGCCAGCAGCCAAGATCTTGCGGGTCAGCCCCAGCATTTT
CDR3aa: CASSQDLAGQPQHF

d_gene: .
abundance: .
j_gene: TRBJ1-1
v_gene: TRBV6-2/TRBV6-3
CDR3nt: TGTGCCAGCAGTTACTCCCCTTACGTTGCGGGGTTGGTTGAAGCTTTCTTT
CDR3aa: CASSYSPYVAGLVEAFF

d_gene: .
abundance: many
j_gene: TRBJ2-2
v_gene: TRBV11-2
CDR3nt: TGTGCCAGCAGTCTAAGACTGGCAGAACTAACCGGGGAGCTGTTTTTT
CDR3aa: CASSLRLAELTGELFF

d_gene: .
abundance: .
j_gene: TRBJ2-1
v_gene: TRBV5-6
CDR3nt: TGTGCCAGCAGCCCCACAGGGATGGAGCAGTTCTTC
CDR3aa: CASSPTGMEQFF

d_gene: .
abundance: .
j_gene: TRBJ1-5
v_gene: TRBV7-9
CDR3nt: TGTGCCAGCAGCTATCAGGGAACTCAGCCCCAGCATTTT
CDR3aa: CASSYQGTQPQHF

d_gene: .
abundance: many
j_gene: TRBJ2-3
v_gene: TRBV20-1
CDR3nt: TGCAGTGCTGCGGAGGGATCCAGCACAGATACGCAGTATTTT
CDR3aa: CSAAEGSSTDTQYF

d_gene: TRBD2
abundance: .
j_gene: TRBJ2-3
v_gene: TRBV5-1
CDR3nt: TGCGCCAGCAGCCCGGGGACTAGCGGGGTGACAGATACGCAGTATTTT
CDR3aa: CASSPGTSGVTDTQYF